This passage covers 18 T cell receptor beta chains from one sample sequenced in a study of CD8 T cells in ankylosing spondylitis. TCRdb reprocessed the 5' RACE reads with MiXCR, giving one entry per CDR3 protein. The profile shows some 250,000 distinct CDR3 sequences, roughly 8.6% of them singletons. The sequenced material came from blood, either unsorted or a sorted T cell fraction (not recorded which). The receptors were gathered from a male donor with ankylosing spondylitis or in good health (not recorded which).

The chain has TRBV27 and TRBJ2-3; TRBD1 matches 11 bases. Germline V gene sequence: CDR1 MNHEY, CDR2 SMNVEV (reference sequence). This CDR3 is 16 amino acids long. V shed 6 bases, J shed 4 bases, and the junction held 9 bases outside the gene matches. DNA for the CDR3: TGTGCCAGCAGCCCCCTAGGACAGGGGGCCTCAGATACGCAGTATTTT. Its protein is CASSPLGQGASDTQYF.

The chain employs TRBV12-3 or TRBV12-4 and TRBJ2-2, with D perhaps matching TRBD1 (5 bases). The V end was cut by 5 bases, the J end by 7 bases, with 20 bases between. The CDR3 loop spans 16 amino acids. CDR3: CASSPLGQGRNGELFF. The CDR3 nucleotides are TGTGCCAGCAGTCCCCTGGGGCAGGGTCGGAACGGGGAGCTGTTTTTT.

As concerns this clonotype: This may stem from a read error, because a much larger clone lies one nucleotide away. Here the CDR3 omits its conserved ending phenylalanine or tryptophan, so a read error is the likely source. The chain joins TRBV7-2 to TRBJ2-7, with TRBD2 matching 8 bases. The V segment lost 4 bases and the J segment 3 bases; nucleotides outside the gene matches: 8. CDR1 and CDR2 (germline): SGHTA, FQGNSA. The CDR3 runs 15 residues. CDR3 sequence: CASSSKSGSNYEQYL. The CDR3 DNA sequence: TGTGCCAGCAGCTCAAAGAGCGGGAGCAACTACGAGCAGTACCTC.

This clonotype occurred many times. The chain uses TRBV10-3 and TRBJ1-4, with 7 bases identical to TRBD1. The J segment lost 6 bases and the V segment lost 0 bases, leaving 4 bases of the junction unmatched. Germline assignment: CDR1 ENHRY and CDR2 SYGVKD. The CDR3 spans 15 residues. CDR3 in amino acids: CAISESIGQDEKLFF. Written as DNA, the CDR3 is TGTGCCATCAGTGAGTCGATAGGACAGGATGAAAAACTGTTTTTT.

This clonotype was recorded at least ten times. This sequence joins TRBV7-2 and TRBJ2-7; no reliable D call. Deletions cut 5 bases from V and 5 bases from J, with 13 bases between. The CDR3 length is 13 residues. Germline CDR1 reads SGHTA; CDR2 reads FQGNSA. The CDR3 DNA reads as TGTGCCAGCAGCCTCGGTACCCGAAACGAGCAGTACTTC. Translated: CASSLGTRNEQYF.

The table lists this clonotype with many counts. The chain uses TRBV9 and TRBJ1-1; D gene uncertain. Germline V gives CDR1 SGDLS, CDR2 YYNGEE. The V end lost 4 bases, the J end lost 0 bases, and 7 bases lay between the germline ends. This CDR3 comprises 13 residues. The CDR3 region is CASSPTLNTEAFF. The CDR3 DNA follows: TGTGCCAGCAGCCCTACACTGAACACTGAAGCTTTCTTT.

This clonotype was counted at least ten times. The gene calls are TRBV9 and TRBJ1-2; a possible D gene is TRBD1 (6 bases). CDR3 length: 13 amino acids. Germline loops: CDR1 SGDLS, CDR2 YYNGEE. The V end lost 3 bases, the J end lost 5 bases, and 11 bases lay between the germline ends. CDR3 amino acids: CASSADSPYGYTF. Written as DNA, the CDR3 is TGTGCCAGCAGCGCGGACAGTCCATATGGCTACACCTTC.

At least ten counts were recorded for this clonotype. CDR3 nucleotide sequence: TGTGCCAGCAGTTTTATGGGGGGGGAGCAGTACTTC. Amino acid sequence: CASSFMGGEQYF. This chain connects TRBV28 to TRBJ2-7; 7 bases match TRBD2. This CDR3 contains 12 residues. J was trimmed by 7 bases and V by 3 bases; bases with no gene match: 3. Germline V gene lookup returns CDR1 MDHEN and CDR2 SYDVKM.

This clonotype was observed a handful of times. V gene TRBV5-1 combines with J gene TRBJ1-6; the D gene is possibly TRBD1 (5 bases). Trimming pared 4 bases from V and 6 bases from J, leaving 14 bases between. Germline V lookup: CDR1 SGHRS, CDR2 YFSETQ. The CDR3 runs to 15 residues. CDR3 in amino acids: CASSPSTGRNSPLHF. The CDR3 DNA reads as TGCGCCAGCAGCCCCTCGACGGGGCGTAATTCACCCCTCCACTTT. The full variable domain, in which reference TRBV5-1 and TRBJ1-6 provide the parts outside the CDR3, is KAGVTQTPRYLIKTRGQQVTLSCSPISGHRSVSWYQQTPGQGLQFLFEYFSETQRNKGNFPGRFSGRQFSNSRSEMNVSTLELGDSALYLCASSPSTGRNSPLHFGNGTRLTVT.

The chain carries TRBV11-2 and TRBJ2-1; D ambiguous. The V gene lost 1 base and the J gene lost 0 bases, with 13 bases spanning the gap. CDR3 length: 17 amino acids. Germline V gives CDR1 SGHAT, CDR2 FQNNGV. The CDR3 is CASSLGPAPASYNEQFF. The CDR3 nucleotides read TGTGCCAGCAGCTTAGGCCCGGCCCCGGCCTCCTACAATGAGCAGTTCTTC.

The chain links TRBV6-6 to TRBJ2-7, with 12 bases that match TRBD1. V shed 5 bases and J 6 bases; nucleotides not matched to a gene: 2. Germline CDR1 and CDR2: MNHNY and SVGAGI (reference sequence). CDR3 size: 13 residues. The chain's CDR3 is CASSGTGGIEQYF. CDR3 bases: TGTGCCAGCAGTGGGACAGGGGGCATCGAGCAGTACTTC.

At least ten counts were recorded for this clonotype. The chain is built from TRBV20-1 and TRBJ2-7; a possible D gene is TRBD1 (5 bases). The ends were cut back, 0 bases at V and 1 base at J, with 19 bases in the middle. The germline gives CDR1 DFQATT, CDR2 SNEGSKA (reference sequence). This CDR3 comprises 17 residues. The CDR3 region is CSARDLVRAAGSYEQYF. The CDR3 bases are TGCAGTGCTAGAGATCTGGTTCGGGCGGCAGGGTCCTACGAGCAGTACTTC.

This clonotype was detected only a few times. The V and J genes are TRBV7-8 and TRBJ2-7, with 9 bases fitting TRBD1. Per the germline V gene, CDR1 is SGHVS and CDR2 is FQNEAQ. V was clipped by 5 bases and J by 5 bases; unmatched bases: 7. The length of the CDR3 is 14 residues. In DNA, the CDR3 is TGTGCCAGCAGCACCCGGACAGGGGACGACGAGCAGTACTTC. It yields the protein CASSTRTGDDEQYF.

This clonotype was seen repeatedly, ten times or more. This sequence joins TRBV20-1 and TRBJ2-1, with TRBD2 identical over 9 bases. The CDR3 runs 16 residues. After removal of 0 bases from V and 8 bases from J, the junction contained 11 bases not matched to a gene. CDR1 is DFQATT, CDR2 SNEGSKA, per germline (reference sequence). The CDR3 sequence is CSARDSRREGRYEQFF. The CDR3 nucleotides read TGCAGTGCTAGAGATTCTCGGCGGGAGGGCCGATATGAGCAGTTCTTC.

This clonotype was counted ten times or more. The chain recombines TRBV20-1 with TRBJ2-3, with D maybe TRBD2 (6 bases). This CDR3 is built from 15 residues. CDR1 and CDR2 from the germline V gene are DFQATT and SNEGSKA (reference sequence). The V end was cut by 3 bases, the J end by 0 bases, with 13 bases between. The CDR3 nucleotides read TGCAGTGCTAGGTATAAGCGGGCGAGCACAGATACGCAGTATTTT. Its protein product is CSARYKRASTDTQYF.

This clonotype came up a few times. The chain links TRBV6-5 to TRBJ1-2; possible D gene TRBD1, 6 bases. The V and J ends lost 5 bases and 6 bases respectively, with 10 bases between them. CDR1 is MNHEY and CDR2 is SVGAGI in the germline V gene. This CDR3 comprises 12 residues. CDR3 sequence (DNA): TGTGCCAGCAGTCAACCAGGGGATGGCTACACCTTC. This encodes CASSQPGDGYTF.

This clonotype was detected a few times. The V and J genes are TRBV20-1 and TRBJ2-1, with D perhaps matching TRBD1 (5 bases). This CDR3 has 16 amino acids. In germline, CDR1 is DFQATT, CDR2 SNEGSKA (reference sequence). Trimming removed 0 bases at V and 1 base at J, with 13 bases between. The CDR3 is CSARDSAGYSYNEQFF. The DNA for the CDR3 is TGCAGTGCTAGAGATTCGGCAGGGTATTCCTACAATGAGCAGTTCTTC.

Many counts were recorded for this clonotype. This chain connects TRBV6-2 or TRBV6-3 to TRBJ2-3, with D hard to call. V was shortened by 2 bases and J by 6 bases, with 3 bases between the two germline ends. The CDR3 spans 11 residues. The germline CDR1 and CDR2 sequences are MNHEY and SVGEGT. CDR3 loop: CASSYVDTQYF. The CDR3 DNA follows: TGTGCCAGCAGTTACGTGGATACGCAGTATTTT.